The 17 T cell receptor beta chains listed next were all sequenced from one sample in a study of blood T cell repertoires in COVID-19. Only in-frame clones appear in the TCRdb table, and some are missing; sequencing was by immunoSEQ multiplex PCR. The sample shows 95,000 to 150,000 clones, around nine tenths of them seen only once. Input material: peripheral blood. Every receptor here comes from a human donor in a cohort sampled during active COVID-19.

The chain links TRBV2 to TRBJ1-1, with TRBD1 as a possible D gene (6 bases). Trimming stripped 4 bases from V and 0 bases from J, with 9 bases between. Germline CDR1 is SNHLY and CDR2 is FYNNEI. The CDR3 covers 14 residues. The CDR3 loop reads CASSGTALNTEAFF. The CDR3 DNA reads as TGTGCCAGCAGTGGGACAGCCCTGAACACTGAAGCTTTCTTT.

The V gene is TRBV9, the J gene TRBJ2-7; no firm D call. This CDR3 is built from 14 residues. The V end lost 2 bases, the J end lost 0 bases, and 9 bases lay between the germline ends. The germline V gene has CDR1 SGDLS and CDR2 YYNGEE. CDR3 coding DNA: TGTGCCAGCAGCGTCGAGGTCCACTCCTACGAGCAGTACTTC. Translated, it gives CASSVEVHSYEQYF. The full variable domain, its missing parts supplied by reference TRBV9 and TRBJ2-7, is DSGVTQTPKHLITATGQRVTLRCSPRSGDLSVYWYQQSLDQGLQFLIQYYNGEERAKGNILERFSAQQFPDLHSELNLSSLELGDSALYFCASSVEVHSYEQYFGPGTRLTVT.

Notes on this clone: One end of the junction is discordant with germline, which a read error may explain. J is TRBJ2-3 and V is TRBV7-7; 8 nucleotides line up with TRBD2. The CDR3 sequence is 16 residues long. Germline CDR1 is SSHAT and CDR2 is FNYEAQ (reference sequence). The CDR3 is CASSQFSGVLGDTQYF. CDR3 nucleotide sequence: TGTGCTAGCAGCCAGTTTAGCGGGGTCTTGGGGGATACGCAGTATTTT.

The chain uses TRBV29-1 and TRBJ2-7; tentatively, D is TRBD1 (6 bases). V was clipped by 7 bases and J by 6 bases, with 16 bases between them. Germline CDR1 reads SQVTM; CDR2 reads ANQGSEA. The CDR3 is 12 amino acids. CDR3 region: CSAANRAREQYF. The CDR3 region has the DNA TGCAGCGCCGCAAACAGGGCCCGCGAGCAGTACTTC.

V gene TRBV10-1 combines with J gene TRBJ1-6, with D perhaps matching TRBD1 (6 bases). The CDR3 loop spans 14 amino acids. V was clipped by 2 bases and J by 8 bases, with 10 bases between them. Germline V CDR1 and CDR2: WNHNN, SYGVQD (reference sequence). This CDR3 is CASSEDRRYSPLHF. The CDR3 DNA sequence: TGCGCCAGCAGTGAGGACAGGAGATATTCACCCCTCCACTTT.

The chain employs TRBV7-9 and TRBJ2-3, with 7 positions matching TRBD2. CDR1 and CDR2 from the germline V gene are SEHNR and FQNEAQ (reference sequence). CDR3 size: 16 residues. V shed 5 bases and J 4 bases; nucleotides not matched to a gene: 12. CDR3 coding DNA: TGTGCCAGCAGCCCCCCCTGGGGGAGGGTGGCAGATACGCAGTATTTT. It specifies CASSPPWGRVADTQYF. The whole variable domain, remainder taken from reference TRBV7-9 and TRBJ2-3, is DTGVSQNPRHKITKRGQNVTFRCDPISEHNRLYWYRQTLGQGPEFLTYFQNEAQLEKSRLLSDRFSAERPKGSFSTLEIQRTEQGDSAMYLCASSPPWGRVADTQYFGPGTRLTVL.

The genes are TRBV9 and TRBJ2-7; 8 bases are a match to TRBD2. The CDR3 consists of 14 residues. Trimming removed 0 bases from V and 3 bases from J; junction bases left unmatched: 2. Per the germline V gene, CDR1 is SGDLS and CDR2 is YYNGEE. The CDR3 spells CASSVAGRDYEQYF. For the CDR3, the DNA is TGTGCCAGCAGCGTAGCCGGGAGGGACTACGAGCAGTACTTC.

This clone was seen more than once but under ten times. The chain links TRBV7-9 to TRBJ1-2; tentative D call: TRBD1 (5 bases). V lost 3 bases to trimming and J lost 4 bases, with 12 bases between them. The CDR3 totals 14 residues. The germline V gene encodes CDR1 SEHNR and CDR2 FQNEAQ (reference sequence). CDR3 sequence (DNA): TGTGCCAGCAGCTTGGAGGGAAGGGGCTATGGCTACACCTTC. This translates into CASSLEGRGYGYTF.

The chain combines TRBV5-1 with TRBJ1-2; D gene ambiguous. There are 14 residues in the CDR3. Looked up from germline, CDR1 is SGHRS and CDR2 is YFSETQ. Trimming took 1 base from V and 4 from J, leaving 11 bases between them. CDR3 bases: TGCGCCAGCAGCTTGAGTGTACAGACCTATGGCTACACCTTC. Translated, it gives CASSLSVQTYGYTF.

The J gene is TRBJ2-7, the V gene TRBV6-5; the D is unclear. The V gene lost 4 bases and the J gene lost 3 bases, with 13 bases spanning the gap. CDR1 is MNHEY, CDR2 SVGAGI, per germline. CDR3 length: 14 residues. This CDR3 reads CASSLAPRSYEQYF. CDR3 nucleotide sequence: TGTGCCAGCAGTTTGGCCCCACGAAGCTACGAGCAGTACTTC.

The rearrangement uses TRBV9 and TRBJ1-1; D perhaps matches TRBD1 (6 bases). V lost 2 bases, J lost 5 bases, and 10 bases lay in between. The germline CDR1 and CDR2 sequences are SGDLS and YYNGEE. The CDR3 has 13 residues. CDR3 region: CASSVFDRTEAFF. CDR3 bases: TGTGCCAGCAGCGTCTTCGACAGGACTGAAGCTTTCTTT.

The V and J genes are TRBV4-1 and TRBJ2-1; maybe TRBD2 (7 bases). Germline lookup yields CDR1 MGHRA and CDR2 YSYEKL. V was clipped by 2 bases and J by 4 bases, with 12 bases between them. This CDR3 has 15 residues. CDR3 nucleotides: TGCGCCAGCAGCCAATCGGGGGGCCGGTACAATGAGCAGTTCTTC. Its translation is CASSQSGGRYNEQFF.

This clone was observed once. The chain combines TRBV9 with TRBJ2-5, with 9 bases that match TRBD2. The J segment lost 5 bases and the V segment lost 4 bases, leaving 18 bases of the junction unmatched. CDR3 length: 18 residues. Germline V gene sequence: CDR1 SGDLS, CDR2 YYNGEE. DNA for the CDR3: TGTGCCAGCAGCCCACGCCTTATAGCGGGGGTTGGTAGGGAGACCCAGTACTTC. Protein product: CASSPRLIAGVGRETQYF.

V usage is TRBV5-4 and J usage is TRBJ1-2, with 11 bases matching TRBD1. With 4 bases clipped from V and 3 bases from J, the junction kept 2 bases outside the gene matches. The V gene's germline CDR1 is SGHNT and CDR2 YYREEE (reference sequence). CDR3 length: 14 residues. CDR3 region: CASSRTGGDYGYTF. The DNA for the CDR3 is TGTGCCAGCAGCCGGACAGGGGGCGACTATGGCTACACCTTC.

The chain links TRBV6-4 to TRBJ1-2; D is uncertain. Trimming took off 0 bases at V and 7 bases at J, with 6 bases between the two ends. Germline-derived CDR1 and CDR2 are MRHNA and SNTAGT. The CDR3 has 12 residues. This CDR3 is CASSDSLRGYTF. The CDR3 bases are TGTGCCAGCAGTGACTCGTTGCGTGGCTACACCTTC.

Written as DNA, the CDR3 is TGTGCCATCACCAGGGGGGACGGCCGGCAAAACTATGGCTACACCTTC. It yields the protein CAITRGDGRQNYGYTF. This chain uses TRBV10-3 with TRBJ1-2, with 7 bases fitting TRBD1. This CDR3 is built from 16 residues. From germline, CDR1 is ENHRY and CDR2 SYGVKD. V dropped 7 bases and J dropped 2; count of bases not matched to a gene: 13.

The V and J genes are TRBV15 and TRBJ2-5; D is perhaps TRBD2 (7 bases). Trimming left V 3 bases short and J 1 base short, with 15 bases between. CDR1 is LNHNV, CDR2 YYDKDF, per germline (reference sequence). The CDR3 is 16 amino acids. CDR3 in DNA: TGTGCCACCAGCAGGGGAGGGCGGGGGCTCCAAGAGACCCAGTACTTC. It codes for CATSRGGRGLQETQYF.